The 3 T cell receptor beta chains below all came from one sample that was sequenced in a study of cytomegalovirus exposure and HLA in healthy donors listed by TCRdb under 2017. Library preparation was by the immunoSEQ multiplex PCR assay. The multiplex PCR relied on a mix of 60 forward primers for TCR Vbeta segments and 13 reverse primers for TCR Jbeta segments. In TCRdb, the immuneACCESS table is reduced to in-frame sequences with V and J assigned. These tables do not hold every clone; where another copy was compared, an unresolved V gene accounts for under half, and the others remain unexplained. The sample has 150,000 to 200,000 clones on record, roughly 90% of them singletons. The ten top clones hold more than 0.2% of the sample. The sample taken for sequencing was PBMCs. The source is a girl under two years old in good health and CMV-seronegative.

This clone was found a few times. The V and J genes are TRBV7-8 and TRBJ2-3; 10 bases map to TRBD2. CDR1 SGHVS and CDR2 FQNEAQ come from the germline V gene. CDR3 length equals 19 residues. V trimming: 1 base; J trimming: 3 bases; junction bases outside the gene matches: 13. CDR3 DNA: TGTGCCAGCAGCTTAGGCAGAGGAAGCGGGGGGGCTTATACAGATACGCAGTATTTT. Translation: CASSLGRGSGGAYTDTQYF. The whole variable domain, remainder taken from reference TRBV7-8 and TRBJ2-3, is GAGVSQSPRYKVAKRGQDVALRCDPISGHVSLFWYQQALGQGPEFLTYFQNEAQLDKSGLPSDRFFAERPEGSVSTLKIQRTQQEDSAVYLCASSLGRGSGGAYTDTQYFGPGTRLTVL.

This sequence joins TRBV7-3 and TRBJ2-3; D is possibly TRBD2 (5 bases). Trimming removed 3 bases at V and 2 bases at J, with 9 bases between. The CDR3 sequence is 14 residues long. Per the germline V gene, CDR1 is SGHTA and CDR2 is FQGTGA. The CDR3 nucleotides are TGTGCCAGCAGCTTGGGAGCGGACACAGATACGCAGTATTTT. It encodes CASSLGADTDTQYF.

The chain joins TRBV29-1 to TRBJ2-1, with 7 bases fitting TRBD2. The CDR3 runs to 15 residues. Germline assignment: CDR1 SQVTM and CDR2 ANQGSEA. The J segment lost 0 bases and the V segment lost 7 bases, leaving 9 bases of the junction unmatched. CDR3 sequence reads: CSAREAPTSYNEQFF. The CDR3 coding sequence is TGCAGCGCCCGGGAGGCACCGACCTCCTACAATGAGCAGTTCTTC.